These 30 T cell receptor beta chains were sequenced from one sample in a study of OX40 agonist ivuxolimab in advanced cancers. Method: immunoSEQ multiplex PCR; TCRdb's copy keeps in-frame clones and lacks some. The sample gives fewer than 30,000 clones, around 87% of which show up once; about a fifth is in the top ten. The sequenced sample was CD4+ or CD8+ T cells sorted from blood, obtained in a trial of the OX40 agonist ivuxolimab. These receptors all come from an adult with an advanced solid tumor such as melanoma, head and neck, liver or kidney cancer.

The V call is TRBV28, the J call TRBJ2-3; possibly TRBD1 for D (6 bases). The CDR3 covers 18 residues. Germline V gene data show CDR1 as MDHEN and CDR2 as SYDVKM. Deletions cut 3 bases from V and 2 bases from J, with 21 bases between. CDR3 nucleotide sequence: TGTGCCAGCAGTTTCGACCGGGACAAGGGGGTCGTCACAGATACGCAGTATTTT. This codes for CASSFDRDKGVVTDTQYF. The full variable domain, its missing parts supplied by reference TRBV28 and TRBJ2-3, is DVKVTQSSRYLVKRTGEKVFLECVQDMDHENMFWYRQDPGLGLRLIYFSYDVKMKEKGDIPEGYSVSREKKERFSLILESASTNQTSMYLCASSFDRDKGVVTDTQYFGPGTRLTVL.

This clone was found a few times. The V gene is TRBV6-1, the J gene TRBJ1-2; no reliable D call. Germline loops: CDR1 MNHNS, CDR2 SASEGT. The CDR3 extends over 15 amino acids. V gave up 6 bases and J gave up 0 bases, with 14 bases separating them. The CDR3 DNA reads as TGTGCCAGCAGGACGGGAATCGGGCCTAACTATGGCTACACCTTC. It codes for CASRTGIGPNYGYTF.

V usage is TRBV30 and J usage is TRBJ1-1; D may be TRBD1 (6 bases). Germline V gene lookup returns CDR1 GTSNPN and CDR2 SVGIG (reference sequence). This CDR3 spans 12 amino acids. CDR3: CALDSVRTEAFF. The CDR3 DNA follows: TGTGCTTTGGACAGTGTGAGAACTGAAGCTTTCTTT. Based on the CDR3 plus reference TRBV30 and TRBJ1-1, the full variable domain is SQTIHQWPATLVQPVGSPLSLECTVEGTSNPNLYWYRQAAGRGLQLLFYSVGIGQISSEVPQNLSASRPQDRQFILSSKKLLLSDSGFYLCALDSVRTEAFFGQGTRLTVV.

The CDR3 reads CASSPDRETGELFF. The DNA for the CDR3 is TGTGCCAGCAGCCCGGACAGGGAGACCGGGGAGCTGTTTTTT. The chain recombines TRBV28 with TRBJ2-2, with TRBD1 matching 8 bases. V was clipped by 6 bases and J by 5 bases; unmatched bases: 5. This CDR3 has 14 residues. Germline lookup yields CDR1 MDHEN and CDR2 SYDVKM.

The CDR3 DNA is TGTGCCATCCGTGGGGGGGGGACAGGGACCTACGAGCAGTACTTC. Translation gives CAIRGGGTGTYEQYF. The chain combines TRBV10-3 with TRBJ2-7, with 9 bases matching TRBD1. Losses at the gene ends were 8 bases for V and 2 bases for J; bases not matched to a gene: 10. From germline, CDR1 is ENHRY and CDR2 SYGVKD. This CDR3 comprises 15 residues.

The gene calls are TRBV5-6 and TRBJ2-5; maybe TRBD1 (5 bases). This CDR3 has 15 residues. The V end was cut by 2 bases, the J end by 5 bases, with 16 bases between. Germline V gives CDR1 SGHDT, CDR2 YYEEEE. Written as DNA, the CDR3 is TGTGCCAGCAGCTTAGTAGGAAGGGGCCTGGAGACCCAGTACTTC. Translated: CASSLVGRGLETQYF.

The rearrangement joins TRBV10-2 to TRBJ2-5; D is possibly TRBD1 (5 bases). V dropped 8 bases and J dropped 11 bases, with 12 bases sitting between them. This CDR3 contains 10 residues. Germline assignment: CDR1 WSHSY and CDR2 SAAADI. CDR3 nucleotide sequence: TGCGCCAGCGGGGCCATGGAGCAGTACTTC. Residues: CASGAMEQYF.

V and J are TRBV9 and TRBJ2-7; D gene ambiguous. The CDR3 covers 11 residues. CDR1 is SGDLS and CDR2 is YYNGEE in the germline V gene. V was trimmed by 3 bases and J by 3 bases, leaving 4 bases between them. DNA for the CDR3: TGTGCCAGCAGCGACAACTACGAGCAGTACTTC. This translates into CASSDNYEQYF.

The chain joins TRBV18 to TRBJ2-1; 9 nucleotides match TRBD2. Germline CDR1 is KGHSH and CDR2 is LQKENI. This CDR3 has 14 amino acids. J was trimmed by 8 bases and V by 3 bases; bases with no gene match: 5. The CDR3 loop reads CASSPRGGADEQFF. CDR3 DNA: TGTGCCAGCTCACCGCGGGGGGGTGCAGATGAGCAGTTCTTC.

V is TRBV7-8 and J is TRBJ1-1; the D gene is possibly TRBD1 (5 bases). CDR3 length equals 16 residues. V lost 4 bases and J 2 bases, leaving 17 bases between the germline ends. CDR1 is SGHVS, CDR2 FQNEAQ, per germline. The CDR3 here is CASSWAGFRLNTEAFF. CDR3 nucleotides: TGTGCCAGCAGCTGGGCAGGGTTCCGACTTAACACTGAAGCTTTCTTT.

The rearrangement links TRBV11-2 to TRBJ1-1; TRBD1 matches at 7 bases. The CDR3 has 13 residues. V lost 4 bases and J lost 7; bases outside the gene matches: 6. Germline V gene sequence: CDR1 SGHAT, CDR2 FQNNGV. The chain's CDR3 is CASSSSGGFEAFF. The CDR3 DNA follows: TGTGCCAGCAGCTCATCAGGGGGATTTGAAGCTTTCTTT.

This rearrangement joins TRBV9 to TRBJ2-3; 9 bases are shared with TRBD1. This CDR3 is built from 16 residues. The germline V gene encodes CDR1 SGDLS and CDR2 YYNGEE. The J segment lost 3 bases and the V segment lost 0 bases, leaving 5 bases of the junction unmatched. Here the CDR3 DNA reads TGTGCCAGCAGCGTAGGAGGACAGGGGAGGACAGATACGCAGTATTTT. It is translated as CASSVGGQGRTDTQYF.

CDR3 sequence reads: CASSSRENNQPQHF. DNA of the CDR3: TGTGCCAGCAGCTCCCGGGAAAACAATCAGCCCCAGCATTTT. The rearrangement joins TRBV11-2 to TRBJ1-5; D is unclear. This CDR3 is built from 14 residues. Per the germline V gene, CDR1 is SGHAT and CDR2 is FQNNGV. Trimming cost V 4 bases and J 3 bases, with 10 bases left between them.

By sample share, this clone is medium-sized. CDR3 sequence: CASSIGTGTSPLHF. In nucleotides, the CDR3 is TGTGCCAGTAGTATAGGGACAGGGACCTCACCCCTCCACTTT. This chain uses TRBV19 with TRBJ1-6, with 8 bases matching TRBD1. The J segment lost 10 bases and the V segment lost 1 base, leaving 3 bases of the junction unmatched. The CDR3 is 14 residues long. Germline V gene data show CDR1 as LNHDA and CDR2 as SQIVND (reference sequence).

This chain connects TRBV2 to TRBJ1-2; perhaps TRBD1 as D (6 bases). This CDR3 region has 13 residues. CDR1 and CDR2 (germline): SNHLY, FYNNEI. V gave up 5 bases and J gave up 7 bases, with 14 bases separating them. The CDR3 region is CASSYPHRAGYTF. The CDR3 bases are TGTGCCAGCAGTTACCCCCACAGGGCTGGCTACACCTTC. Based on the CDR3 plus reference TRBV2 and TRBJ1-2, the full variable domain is EPEVTQTPSHQVTQMGQEVILRCVPISNHLYFYWYRQILGQKVEFLVSFYNNEISEKSEIFDDQFSVERPDGSNFTLKIRSTKLEDSAMYFCASSYPHRAGYTFGSGTRLTVV.

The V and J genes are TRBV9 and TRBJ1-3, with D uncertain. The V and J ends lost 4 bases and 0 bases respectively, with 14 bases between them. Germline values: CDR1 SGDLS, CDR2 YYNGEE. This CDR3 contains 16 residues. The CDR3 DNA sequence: TGTGCCAGCAGCACCCTAGTGTTCACCTCTGGAAACACCATATATTTT. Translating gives CASSTLVFTSGNTIYF.

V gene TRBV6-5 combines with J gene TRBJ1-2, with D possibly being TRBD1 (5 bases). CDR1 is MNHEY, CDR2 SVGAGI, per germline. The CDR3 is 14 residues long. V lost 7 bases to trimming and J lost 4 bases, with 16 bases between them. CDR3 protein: CASTSKTGIYGYTF. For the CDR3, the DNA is TGTGCCAGCACCTCTAAAACAGGCATCTATGGCTACACCTTC.

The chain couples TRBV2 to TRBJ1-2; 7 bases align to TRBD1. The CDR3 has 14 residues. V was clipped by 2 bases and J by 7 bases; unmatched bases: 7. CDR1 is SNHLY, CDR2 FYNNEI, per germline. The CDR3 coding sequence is TGTGCCAGCAGTGAAATAGGAGGGGGCTTTGGCTACACCTTC. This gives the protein CASSEIGGGFGYTF.

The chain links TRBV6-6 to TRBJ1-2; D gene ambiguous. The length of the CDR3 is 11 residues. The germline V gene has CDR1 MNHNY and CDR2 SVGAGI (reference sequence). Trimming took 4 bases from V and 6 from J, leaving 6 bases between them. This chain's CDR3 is CASSFGDGYTF. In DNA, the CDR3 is TGTGCCAGCAGTTTCGGGGATGGCTACACCTTC.

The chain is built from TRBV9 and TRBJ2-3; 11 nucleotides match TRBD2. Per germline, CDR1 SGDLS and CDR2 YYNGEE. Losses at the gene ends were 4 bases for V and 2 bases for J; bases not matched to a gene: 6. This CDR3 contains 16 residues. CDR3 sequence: CASSPGTSGFTDTQYF. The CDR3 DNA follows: TGTGCCAGCAGCCCAGGGACTAGCGGTTTCACAGATACGCAGTATTTT.

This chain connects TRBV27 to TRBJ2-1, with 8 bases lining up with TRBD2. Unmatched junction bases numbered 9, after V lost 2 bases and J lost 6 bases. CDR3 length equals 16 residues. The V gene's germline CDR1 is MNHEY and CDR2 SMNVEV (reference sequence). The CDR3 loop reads CASSLIGSGGPNEQFF. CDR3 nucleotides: TGTGCCAGCAGTTTAATCGGCTCGGGGGGGCCCAATGAGCAGTTCTTC.

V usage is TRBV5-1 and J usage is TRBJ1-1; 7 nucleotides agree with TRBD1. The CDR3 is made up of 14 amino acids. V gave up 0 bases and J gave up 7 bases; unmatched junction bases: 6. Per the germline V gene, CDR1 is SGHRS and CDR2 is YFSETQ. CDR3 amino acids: CASSLGRGGIEAFF. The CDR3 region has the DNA TGCGCCAGCAGCTTGGGCAGGGGGGGGATTGAAGCTTTCTTT.

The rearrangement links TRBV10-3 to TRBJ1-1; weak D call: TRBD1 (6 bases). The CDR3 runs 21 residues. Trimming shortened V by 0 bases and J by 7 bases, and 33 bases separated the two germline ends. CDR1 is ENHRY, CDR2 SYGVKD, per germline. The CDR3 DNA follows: TGTGCCATCAGTGAGTCAAGATACCAAGCACAGGGACATGGGGGCGGGGTTGAAGCTTTCTTT. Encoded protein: CAISESRYQAQGHGGGVEAFF.

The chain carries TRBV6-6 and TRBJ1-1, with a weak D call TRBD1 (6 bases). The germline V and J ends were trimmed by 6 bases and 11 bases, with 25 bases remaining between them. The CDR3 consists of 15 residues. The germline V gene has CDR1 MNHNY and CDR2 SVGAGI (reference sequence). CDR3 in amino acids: CASSWPQGGAIHAFF. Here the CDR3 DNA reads TGTGCCAGCAGCTGGCCACAGGGCGGGGCGATTCACGCTTTCTTT.

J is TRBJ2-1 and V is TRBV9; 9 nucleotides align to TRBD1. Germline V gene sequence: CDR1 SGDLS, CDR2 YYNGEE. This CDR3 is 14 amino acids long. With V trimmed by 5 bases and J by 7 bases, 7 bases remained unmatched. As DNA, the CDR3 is TGTGCCAGCAGTTCGGGACAGGGTTGGAATGAGCAGTTCTTC. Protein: CASSSGQGWNEQFF.

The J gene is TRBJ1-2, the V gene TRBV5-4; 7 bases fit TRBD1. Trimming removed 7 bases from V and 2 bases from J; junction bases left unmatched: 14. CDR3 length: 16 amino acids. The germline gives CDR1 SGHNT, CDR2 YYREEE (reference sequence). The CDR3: CASLGPAQGGNYGYTF. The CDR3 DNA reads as TGTGCCAGCCTGGGACCTGCACAAGGGGGCAACTATGGCTACACCTTC.

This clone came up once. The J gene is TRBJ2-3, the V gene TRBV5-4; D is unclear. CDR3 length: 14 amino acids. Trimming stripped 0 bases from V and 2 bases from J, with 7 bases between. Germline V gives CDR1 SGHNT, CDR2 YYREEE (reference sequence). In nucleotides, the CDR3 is TGTGCCAGCAGCTTGGGGCGCTACACAGATACGCAGTATTTT. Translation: CASSLGRYTDTQYF.

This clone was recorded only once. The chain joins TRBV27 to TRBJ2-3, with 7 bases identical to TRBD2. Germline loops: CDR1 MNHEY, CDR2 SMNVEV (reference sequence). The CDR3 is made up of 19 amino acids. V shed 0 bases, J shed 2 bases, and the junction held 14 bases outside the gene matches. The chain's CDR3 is CASSLSITHGGTPTDTQYF. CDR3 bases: TGTGCCAGCAGTTTATCGATTACCCACGGGGGGACTCCCACAGATACGCAGTATTTT.

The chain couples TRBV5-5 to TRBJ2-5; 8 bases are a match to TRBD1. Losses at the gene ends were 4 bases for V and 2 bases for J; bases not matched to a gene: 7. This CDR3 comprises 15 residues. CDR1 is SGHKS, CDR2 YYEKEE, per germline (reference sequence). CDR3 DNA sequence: TGTGCCAGCAGCCAAATGGGGACAGGACAAGAGACCCAGTACTTC. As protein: CASSQMGTGQETQYF. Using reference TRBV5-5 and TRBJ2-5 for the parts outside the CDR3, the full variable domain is DAGVTQSPTHLIKTRGQQVTLRCSPISGHKSVSWYQQVLGQGPQFIFQYYEKEERGRGNFPDRFSARQFPNYSSELNVNALLLGDSALYLCASSQMGTGQETQYFGPGTRLLVL.

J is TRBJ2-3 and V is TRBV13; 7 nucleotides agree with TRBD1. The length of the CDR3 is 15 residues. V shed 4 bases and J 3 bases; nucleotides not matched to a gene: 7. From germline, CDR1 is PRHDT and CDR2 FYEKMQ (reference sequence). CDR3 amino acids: CASSSRTGETDTQYF. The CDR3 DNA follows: TGTGCCAGCAGCTCTCGGACAGGTGAAACAGATACGCAGTATTTT.